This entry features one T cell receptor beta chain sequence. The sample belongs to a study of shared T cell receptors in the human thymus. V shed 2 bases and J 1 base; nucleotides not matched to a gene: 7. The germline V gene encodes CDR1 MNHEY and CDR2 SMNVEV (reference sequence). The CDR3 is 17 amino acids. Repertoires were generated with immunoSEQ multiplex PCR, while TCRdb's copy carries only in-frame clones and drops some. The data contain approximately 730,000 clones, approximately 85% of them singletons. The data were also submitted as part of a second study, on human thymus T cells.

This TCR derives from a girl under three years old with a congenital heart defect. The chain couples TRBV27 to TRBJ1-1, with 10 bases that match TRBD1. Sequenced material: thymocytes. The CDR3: CASSLGQGVAENTEAFF. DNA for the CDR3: TGTGCCAGCAGTTTAGGACAGGGGGTAGCGGAGAACACTGAAGCTTTCTTT.